This T cell receptor beta chain was sequenced during a study of blood T cell repertoires in COVID-19. TCRdb's table, derived via immunoSEQ multiplex PCR, lists solely in-frame clones and lacks some. The sample has some 200,000 clones, approximately 80% seen once. The study recruited people aged about 18 to 90 years across some 23 US areas. Trimming stripped 11 bases from V and 11 bases from J, with 18 bases between. Germline-derived CDR1 and CDR2 are SEHNR and FQNEAQ (reference sequence). This CDR3 has 11 residues. This TCR derives from a woman in her 50s with acute COVID-19. The chain combines TRBV7-9 with TRBJ1-1, with D possibly being TRBD1 (5 bases). The sequenced material came from PBMCs or T cells enriched from blood (not recorded which). The CDR3 DNA is TGTGCCGGTTCGCCCTCGGGGGTCGCTTTCTTT. Translated: CAGSPSGVAFF.